The entry below gives a single T cell receptor beta chain sequence along with its context. This entry is derived from a study of blood T cell repertoires in COVID-19. Study-wide background: COVID-19 samples from acute and convalescent phases originated in the United States, Italy and Spain.

Original processing methods: By means of reference gene primer amplification, nucleated cell counts were estimated. Generated by immunoSEQ multiplex PCR, the TCRdb table keeps only in-frame clones and is missing some. V and J calls and clone size are those listed in that table; D and trimming were worked out from the DNA. The table records hundreds of thousands of clones, 87% of them present only once. V lost 0 bases and J 1 base, leaving 11 bases between the germline ends. The germline V gene has CDR1 SGHDN and CDR2 FVKESK. CDR3 length: 16 residues. The TCR was taken from a woman between 18 and 29 years old who had recovered from COVID-19. The sample comprised peripheral blood. The V call is TRBV14, the J call TRBJ2-3; D might be TRBD2 (6 bases). CDR3 sequence: CASSQDSGLRTDTQYF. The CDR3 DNA sequence: TGTGCCAGCAGCCAAGATTCAGGACTACGCACAGATACGCAGTATTTT.